This note documents a single TCR beta chain sequence. Its antigen is as yet unknown. TCRdb itself ran the reads through MiXCR, one entry per CDR3 protein. Here the sample spans about 250,000 distinct CDR3 sequences, about a sixth being singletons. The CDR3 length is 14 residues. The germline CDR1 and CDR2 sequences are MDHEN and SYDVKM. The germline V and J ends were trimmed by 5 bases and 4 bases, with 14 bases remaining between them. The sample belongs to a study of T cell repertoires in cytomegalovirus infection. Study-level background: Public signatures in TCR beta pointed to CMV infection and matching HLA type.

Findings and caveats of the study: Cumulative public TCR beta family frequency identified CMV carriers with the relevant HLA. Predominance within the ex vivo response was attributable to HLA-C-restricted CMV-specific TCR beta clonotypes.

Source material: CD8+ T cells from PBMCs. The receptor comes from a human donor in good health (CMV status not recorded). Some clones in this sample may be carry-over from other donors' samples. This chain links TRBV28 with TRBJ1-1; the D gene is possibly TRBD1 (6 bases). The chain's CDR3 is CASSRVSGATEAFF. In nucleotides, the CDR3 is TGTGCCAGCAGTCGGGTCTCAGGGGCCACTGAAGCTTTCTTT.